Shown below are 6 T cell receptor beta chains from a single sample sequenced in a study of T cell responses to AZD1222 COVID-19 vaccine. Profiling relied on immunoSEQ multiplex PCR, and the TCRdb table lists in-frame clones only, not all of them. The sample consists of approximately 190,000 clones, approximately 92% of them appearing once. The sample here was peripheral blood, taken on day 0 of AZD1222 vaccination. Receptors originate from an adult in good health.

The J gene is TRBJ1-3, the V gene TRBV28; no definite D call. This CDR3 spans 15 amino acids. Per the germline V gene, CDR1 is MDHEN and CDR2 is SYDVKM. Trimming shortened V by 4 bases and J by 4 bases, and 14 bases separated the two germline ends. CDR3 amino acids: CASSYLGHSGNTIYF. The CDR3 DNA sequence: TGTGCCAGCAGTTACTTGGGCCATTCCGGAAACACCATATATTTT. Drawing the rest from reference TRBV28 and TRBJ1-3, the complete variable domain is DVKVTQSSRYLVKRTGEKVFLECVQDMDHENMFWYRQDPGLGLRLIYFSYDVKMKEKGDIPEGYSVSREKKERFSLILESASTNQTSMYLCASSYLGHSGNTIYFGEGSWLTVV.

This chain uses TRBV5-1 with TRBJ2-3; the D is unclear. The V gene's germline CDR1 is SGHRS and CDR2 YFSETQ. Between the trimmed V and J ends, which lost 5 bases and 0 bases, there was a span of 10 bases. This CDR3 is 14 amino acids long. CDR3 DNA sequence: TGCGCCAGCAGGTTAAGTCTTAGCACAGATACGCAGTATTTT. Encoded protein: CASRLSLSTDTQYF.

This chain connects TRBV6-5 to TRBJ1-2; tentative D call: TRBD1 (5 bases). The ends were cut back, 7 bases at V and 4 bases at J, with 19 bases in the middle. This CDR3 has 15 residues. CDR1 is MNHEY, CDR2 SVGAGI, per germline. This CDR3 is CASKSQSQGSYGYTF. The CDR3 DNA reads TGTGCCAGCAAATCCCAATCCCAGGGATCCTATGGCTACACCTTC.

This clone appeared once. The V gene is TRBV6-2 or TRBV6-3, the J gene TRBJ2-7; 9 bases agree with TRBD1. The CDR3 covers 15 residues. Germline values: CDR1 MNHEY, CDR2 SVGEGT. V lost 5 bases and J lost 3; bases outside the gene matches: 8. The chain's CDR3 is CASSGTGSFFYEQYF. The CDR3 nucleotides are TGTGCCAGCAGTGGGACAGGGTCTTTTTTCTACGAGCAGTACTTC.

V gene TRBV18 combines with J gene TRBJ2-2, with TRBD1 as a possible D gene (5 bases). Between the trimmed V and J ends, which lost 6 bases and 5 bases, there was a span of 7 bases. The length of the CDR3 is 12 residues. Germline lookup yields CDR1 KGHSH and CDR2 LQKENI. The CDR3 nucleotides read TGTGCCAGCTCCGACAGAACCGGGGAGCTGTTTTTT. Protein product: CASSDRTGELFF.

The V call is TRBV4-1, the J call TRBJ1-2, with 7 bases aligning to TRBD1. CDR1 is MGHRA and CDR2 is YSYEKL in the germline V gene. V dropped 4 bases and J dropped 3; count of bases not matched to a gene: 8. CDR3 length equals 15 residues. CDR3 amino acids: CASSPGEGQHYGYTF. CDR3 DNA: TGCGCCAGCAGCCCAGGGGAGGGACAGCACTATGGCTACACCTTC.